This TCR beta chain was sequenced during a study of T cell changes during pregnancy in multiple sclerosis. With regard to this clone: Mismatch with germline at one junction end may stem from a read error.

Some clones are missing from TCRdb's copy, which holds only in-frame ones; the method was immunoSEQ multiplex PCR. This table has tens of thousands of clones, 90% appearing once. The CDR3 consists of 13 residues. Looked up from germline, CDR1 is ENHRY and CDR2 is SYGVKD. The chain joins TRBV10-3 to TRBJ2-7, with a weak D call TRBD2 (6 bases). The source was CD4+ T cells from peripheral blood mononuclear cells, collected in the third trimester of pregnancy. The source of this sequence is a female donor in good health, enrolled as a control in a pregnancy study. CDR3 DNA: TGTGCCATCAGCTCCCCGGGAGAGCAGACCCATAGCTTC. Translated: CAISSPGEQTHSF.